The 30 T cell receptor beta chains listed next were all sequenced from one sample in a study of blood T cell repertoires in COVID-19. Generated by immunoSEQ multiplex PCR, the TCRdb table keeps only in-frame clones and is missing some. The repertoire holds around 220,000 clones, with around 84% as singletons. Specimen: peripheral blood. All receptors come from a man aged 45-65 years with acute or convalescent COVID-19.

This clone has a handful of counts. The chain recombines TRBV5-6 with TRBJ1-6; perhaps TRBD1 as D (5 bases). Trimming pared 4 bases from V and 9 bases from J, leaving 17 bases between. From germline, CDR1 is SGHDT and CDR2 YYEEEE. The CDR3 length is 15 residues. The CDR3 reads CASSPGGGKVSPLHF. The DNA of the CDR3 is TGTGCCAGCAGCCCGGGGGGAGGGAAGGTTTCACCCCTCCACTTT.

CDR3 amino acids: CASSQEGSYGYTF. Written as DNA, the CDR3 is TGTGCCAGCAGCCAAGAGGGCAGCTATGGCTACACCTTC. The rearrangement joins TRBV3-1 (or the pseudogene TRBV3-2) to TRBJ1-2; D is ambiguous. Per germline, CDR1 LGHDT and CDR2 YNNKEL (reference sequence). Trimming pared 0 bases from V and 4 bases from J, leaving 6 bases between. The CDR3 length is 13 residues.

The chain has TRBV6-5 and TRBJ1-2, with D uncertain. This CDR3 has 11 amino acids. Germline V gene lookup returns CDR1 MNHEY and CDR2 SVGAGI. Trimming left V 5 bases short and J 2 bases short, with 3 bases between. The CDR3 reads CASSLNYGYTF. The CDR3 DNA is TGTGCCAGCAGTCTAAACTATGGCTACACCTTC.

The CDR3 DNA reads as TGTGCCAGCAGCGTAGCCCCGACAGGGGGTAACTATGGCTACACCTTC. Translation: CASSVAPTGGNYGYTF. The chain joins TRBV9 to TRBJ1-2, with 9 nucleotides matching TRBD1. V lost 0 bases and J lost 1; bases outside the gene matches: 4. The CDR3 loop spans 16 amino acids. Germline V gene sequence: CDR1 SGDLS, CDR2 YYNGEE. Full variable domain (outside the CDR3, taken from reference TRBV9 and TRBJ1-2): DSGVTQTPKHLITATGQRVTLRCSPRSGDLSVYWYQQSLDQGLQFLIQYYNGEERAKGNILERFSAQQFPDLHSELNLSSLELGDSALYFCASSVAPTGGNYGYTFGSGTRLTVV.

This sequence joins TRBV10-1 and TRBJ2-2; a weak D match, TRBD1 (6 bases). Between the trimmed V and J ends, which lost 4 bases and 5 bases, there was a span of 11 bases. The CDR3 consists of 14 residues. Looked up from germline, CDR1 is WNHNN and CDR2 is SYGVQD (reference sequence). The CDR3, as DNA: TGCGCCAGCAGTGCCTTTGACAGGACCGGGGAGCTGTTTTTT. Translation gives CASSAFDRTGELFF.

The chain combines TRBV5-1 with TRBJ1-2; 10 bases map to TRBD1. Germline V gives CDR1 SGHRS, CDR2 YFSETQ. The CDR3 runs to 15 residues. Germline trimming cut 5 bases from V and 4 bases from J; bases unmatched to any gene: 8. CDR3 amino acids: CASRDGRDRGYGYTF. The CDR3 region has the DNA TGCGCCAGCAGGGACGGACGGGACAGGGGCTATGGCTACACCTTC.

This clone was seen more than once but under ten times. The chain employs TRBV19 and TRBJ1-5, with 10 bases matching TRBD1. The CDR3 covers 16 residues. The germline V gene has CDR1 LNHDA and CDR2 SQIVND (reference sequence). The junction had 9 bases not matched to a gene; V was cut back by 4 bases and J by 6 bases. The DNA of the CDR3 is TGTGCCAGTAGTACCCCGGGACAGGGGTTCGGTCAGCCCCAGCATTTT. Encoded protein: CASSTPGQGFGQPQHF.

In this sample, this clone turned up a few times. The V call is TRBV19, the J call TRBJ1-2; 9 positions agree with TRBD1. Unmatched junction bases numbered 3, after V lost 6 bases and J lost 4 bases. Germline CDR1 LNHDA, CDR2 SQIVND (reference sequence). This CDR3 is built from 13 residues. CDR3 coding DNA: TGTGCCAGTAGGGGGACAGGGTTCTATGGCTACACCTTC. It specifies CASRGTGFYGYTF.

The chain employs TRBV5-5 and TRBJ2-1; tentative D call: TRBD2 (6 bases). This CDR3 region has 15 residues. Trimming removed 0 bases at V and 2 bases at J, with 9 bases between. The germline gives CDR1 SGHKS, CDR2 YYEKEE (reference sequence). This chain's CDR3 is CASSLVGGTYNEQFF. In DNA, the CDR3 is TGTGCCAGCAGCTTGGTGGGGGGTACCTACAATGAGCAGTTCTTC.

In this sample, this clone turned up once. The chain has TRBV5-4 and TRBJ1-3; D might be TRBD1 (6 bases). There are 16 residues in the CDR3. Germline CDR1 and CDR2: SGHNT and YYREEE (reference sequence). V lost 4 bases, J lost 0 bases, and 14 bases lay in between. The chain's CDR3 is CASSARGANSGNTIYF. The DNA for the CDR3 is TGTGCCAGCAGCGCTCGGGGGGCTAACTCTGGAAACACCATATATTTT.

The CDR3 loop is CASRAGRYEQYF. The CDR3 nucleotides are TGTGCCAGCCGGGCGGGGAGATACGAGCAGTACTTC. The genes are TRBV6-5 and TRBJ2-7; D might be TRBD2 (6 bases). V was cut by 8 bases and J by 4 bases, with 12 bases left in between. From germline, CDR1 is MNHEY and CDR2 SVGAGI. The CDR3 covers 12 residues.

This clone appeared once. The chain couples TRBV6-5 to TRBJ2-7; the match to TRBD2 covers 12 bases. V was pared by 2 bases and J by 7 bases, with 3 bases of the junction left unmatched. There are 14 residues in the CDR3. Germline V gene data show CDR1 as MNHEY and CDR2 as SVGAGI. The CDR3 region has the DNA TGTGCCAGCAGTTACCGCCTAGCGGGGGGGGAGCAGTACTTC. It encodes CASSYRLAGGEQYF.

V and J are TRBV5-1 and TRBJ2-1; D is unresolved. With 0 bases removed from V and 6 bases from J, the gap between germline ends came to 10 bases. The CDR3 consists of 14 residues. The germline CDR1 and CDR2 sequences are SGHRS and YFSETQ. CDR3 in DNA: TGCGCCAGCAGCTTGGGTCTAGAACCCAATGAGCAGTTCTTC. This gives the protein CASSLGLEPNEQFF.

The V and J genes are TRBV5-1 and TRBJ1-1, with unresolved D. There are 14 residues in the CDR3. CDR1 and CDR2 from the germline V gene are SGHRS and YFSETQ. Trimming took 4 bases from V and 4 from J, leaving 14 bases between them. CDR3 protein: CASSRSAGGTEAFF. In DNA, the CDR3 is TGCGCCAGCAGCCGCTCCGCCGGAGGCACTGAAGCTTTCTTT.

This clone appeared once. The gene calls are TRBV24-1 and TRBJ2-2, with 7 positions matching TRBD1. Germline V gene lookup returns CDR1 KGHDR and CDR2 SFDVKD. CDR3 length: 17 amino acids. V lost 3 bases, J lost 0 bases, and 6 bases stayed unmatched. Here the CDR3 DNA reads TGTGCCACCAGTGATGCCACACAGGGGCCGAACACCGGGGAGCTGTTTTTT. This encodes CATSDATQGPNTGELFF.

The V and J genes are TRBV5-5 and TRBJ2-2, with D hard to call. The V gene's germline CDR1 is SGHKS and CDR2 YYEKEE (reference sequence). This CDR3 comprises 13 residues. Trimming left V 4 bases short and J 4 bases short, with 8 bases between. CDR3 in amino acids: CASSLLATGELFF. The CDR3 DNA reads TGTGCCAGCAGCCTCTTAGCCACCGGGGAGCTGTTTTTT.

At least ten counts were recorded for this clone. V gene TRBV6-1 combines with J gene TRBJ2-1; 9 bases match TRBD1. After removal of 3 bases from V and 3 bases from J, the junction contained 3 bases not matched to a gene. This CDR3 spans 15 amino acids. Germline V lookup: CDR1 MNHNS, CDR2 SASEGT. CDR3 in amino acids: CASSDGTGIYNEQFF. In DNA form, the CDR3 reads TGTGCCAGCAGTGACGGGACAGGGATCTACAATGAGCAGTTCTTC.

This rearrangement joins TRBV15 to TRBJ1-1; D gene uncertain. Deletions cut 1 base from V and 5 bases from J, with 11 bases between. This CDR3 is 14 amino acids long. The germline V gene encodes CDR1 LNHNV and CDR2 YYDKDF (reference sequence). The DNA of the CDR3 is TGTGCCACCAGCAGAGCCGGGGTGGGTACTGAAGCTTTCTTT. Its protein product is CATSRAGVGTEAFF.

CDR3 sequence: CASSEQSGVGYEQYF. The CDR3 DNA reads as TGTGCCAGCAGTGAGCAGAGCGGGGTAGGCTACGAGCAGTACTTC. The V and J genes are TRBV6-1 and TRBJ2-7; 7 nucleotides line up with TRBD2. This CDR3 comprises 15 residues. Germline CDR1 MNHNS, CDR2 SASEGT. After removal of 3 bases from V and 3 bases from J, the junction contained 8 bases not matched to a gene.

V usage is TRBV2 and J usage is TRBJ1-5; TRBD1 might be the D (6 bases). The CDR3 totals 14 residues. V shed 2 bases and J shed 6 bases, with 11 bases lying between them. Germline-derived CDR1 and CDR2 are SNHLY and FYNNEI. The CDR3, as DNA: TGTGCCAGCAGTGAATTGGGGGCCGGTCAGCCCCAGCATTTT. It is translated as CASSELGAGQPQHF.

This sequence joins TRBV6-5 and TRBJ1-1, with 9 nucleotides matching TRBD1. With V trimmed by 6 bases and J by 5 bases, 7 bases remained unmatched. Germline lookup yields CDR1 MNHEY and CDR2 SVGAGI. The CDR3 length is 14 residues. CDR3 nucleotides: TGTGCCAGCAGACCCACAGGGGGCCGGACTGAAGCTTTCTTT. Protein sequence: CASRPTGGRTEAFF.

The chain recombines TRBV7-9 with TRBJ1-1, with a tentative D call TRBD1 (5 bases). CDR1 and CDR2 (germline): SEHNR, FQNEAQ (reference sequence). Trimming left V 4 bases short and J 0 bases short, with 18 bases between. This CDR3 comprises 17 residues. CDR3 bases: TGTGCCAGCAGCTCTCCTCAGGGTGCCAACTTGAACACTGAAGCTTTCTTT. This gives the protein CASSSPQGANLNTEAFF.

The rearrangement joins TRBV7-9 to TRBJ2-7; a weak D match, TRBD1 (6 bases). Trimming took off 2 bases at V and 2 bases at J, with 10 bases between the two ends. CDR3 length: 14 amino acids. Germline values: CDR1 SEHNR, CDR2 FQNEAQ (reference sequence). Here the CDR3 DNA reads TGTGCCAGCAGCTTATCTGGGACAACCTACGAGCAGTACTTC. It is translated as CASSLSGTTYEQYF.

This chain links TRBV6-5 with TRBJ2-1; 11 bases agree with TRBD2. Germline lookup yields CDR1 MNHEY and CDR2 SVGAGI. V trimming: 6 bases; J trimming: 9 bases; junction bases outside the gene matches: 7. The CDR3 is 14 amino acids. CDR3 coding DNA: TGTGCCAGCAGGGGACTAGCGGAAGAAAGTGAGCAGTTCTTC. This translates into CASRGLAEESEQFF.

Turning to this clone: Other DNA variants within this sample encode the same CDR3. V is TRBV21-1 and J is TRBJ2-7; the tabulated D call, TRBD1, remains unverified against the DNA. TRBV21-1 represents a pseudogene. CDR3 length: 14 amino acids. The DNA for the CDR3 is TGTGCCAGCAGCAAGTGGACAGGGGGGAACGAGCAGTACTTC. It specifies CASSKWTGGNEQYF.

The V and J genes are TRBV2 and TRBJ2-7; weak D call: TRBD1 (6 bases). The CDR3 has 12 amino acids. V was shortened by 6 bases and J by 6 bases, with 12 bases between the two germline ends. Germline CDR1 is SNHLY and CDR2 is FYNNEI. In DNA form, the CDR3 reads TGTGCCAGCAGGCAGACAGGCAGCGAGCAGTACTTC. Translation: CASRQTGSEQYF.

This sequence joins TRBV9 and TRBJ1-3; D is ambiguous. This CDR3 is 16 amino acids long. V was clipped by 0 bases and J by 0 bases, with 10 bases between them. Germline V CDR1 and CDR2: SGDLS, YYNGEE. CDR3 sequence reads: CASSVEVGSSGNTIYF. In DNA form, the CDR3 reads TGTGCCAGCAGCGTAGAAGTTGGGAGCTCTGGAAACACCATATATTTT.

This chain joins TRBV7-3 and TRBJ2-7; D unclear. The germline V gene encodes CDR1 SGHTA and CDR2 FQGTGA. The CDR3 has 14 amino acids. The V gene lost 2 bases and the J gene lost 2 bases, with 10 bases spanning the gap. CDR3 nucleotides: TGTGCCAGCAGCTTATTCCCGGGTCCCTACGAGCAGTACTTC. It codes for CASSLFPGPYEQYF. Complete variable domain (other parts from reference TRBV7-3 and TRBJ2-7): GAGVSQTPSNKVTEKGKYVELRCDPISGHTALYWYRQSLGQGPEFLIYFQGTGAADDSGLPNDRFFAVRPEGSVSTLKIQRTERGDSAVYLCASSLFPGPYEQYFGPGTRLTVT.

The CDR3, as DNA: TGTGCCAGCAGCGAGGGGGGACAGGGCAACTATGGCTACACCTTC. Its translation: CASSEGGQGNYGYTF. This chain uses TRBV9 with TRBJ1-2, with TRBD1 identical over 9 bases. J lost 2 bases, V lost 3 bases, and 5 bases had no gene match. CDR3 length: 15 residues. The germline CDR1 and CDR2 sequences are SGDLS and YYNGEE.

V and J are TRBV6-5 and TRBJ2-2; the D is unclear. The CDR3 has 15 amino acids. Trimming took off 7 bases at V and 5 bases at J, with 17 bases between the two ends. Per germline, CDR1 MNHEY and CDR2 SVGAGI. The CDR3 spells CASTLIPQLTGELFF. As DNA, the CDR3 is TGTGCCAGCACCCTAATACCACAACTAACCGGGGAGCTGTTTTTT.